This T cell receptor (beta chain) was identified in a study of blood T cells in healthy people across ages. Study results and caveats: Across samples, TCR beta diversity tracked strongly with naive T cell percentage. In the absence of known donor CMV status, changes in expanded clonotypes were possibly confounded.

Germline CDR1 MDHEN, CDR2 SYDVKM. The CDR3 spans 15 residues. A second roughly 6 to 11 cycle PCR used barcoded and J-beta primers. TCRdb reprocessed the 5' RACE reads with MiXCR, giving one entry per CDR3 protein. This sample has 600,000 or so distinct CDR3 sequences, with roughly 21% found just once. Comment on this clonotype: What it binds is not known.

This sequence joins TRBV28 and TRBJ2-5; no clear D. The end of the DNA fits TRBJ2-7 better, so the J call may be wrong. Specimen: blood. The clonotype was recovered from a man between 65 and 85 years old in good health. The CDR3 region is CASSLALGLVYEQYF. CDR3 nucleotide sequence: TGTGCCAGCAGTTTGGCCCTAGGTCTTGTATACGAGCAGTACTTC.